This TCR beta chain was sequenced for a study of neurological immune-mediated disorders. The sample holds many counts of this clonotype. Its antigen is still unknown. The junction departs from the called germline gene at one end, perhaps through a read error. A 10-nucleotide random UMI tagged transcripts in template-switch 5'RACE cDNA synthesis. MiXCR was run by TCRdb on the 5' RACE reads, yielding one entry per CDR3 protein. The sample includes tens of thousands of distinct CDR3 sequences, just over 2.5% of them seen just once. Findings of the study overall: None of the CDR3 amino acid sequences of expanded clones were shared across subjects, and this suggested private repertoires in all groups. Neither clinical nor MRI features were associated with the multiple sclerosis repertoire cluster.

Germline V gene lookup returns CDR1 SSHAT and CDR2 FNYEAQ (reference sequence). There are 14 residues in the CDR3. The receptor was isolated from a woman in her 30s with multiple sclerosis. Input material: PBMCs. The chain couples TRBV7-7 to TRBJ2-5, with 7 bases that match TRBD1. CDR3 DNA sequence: TGTGCTAGCAGCGTTAACCCAGGGGGAGAGACCCAGTACTTC. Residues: CASSVNPGGETQYF. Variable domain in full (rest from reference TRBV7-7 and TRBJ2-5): GAGVSQSPRYKVTKRGQDVTLRCDPISSHATLYWYQQALGQGPEFLTYFNYEAQPDKSGLPSDRFSAERPEGSISTLTIQRTEQRDSAMYRCASSVNPGGETQYFGPGTRLLVL.